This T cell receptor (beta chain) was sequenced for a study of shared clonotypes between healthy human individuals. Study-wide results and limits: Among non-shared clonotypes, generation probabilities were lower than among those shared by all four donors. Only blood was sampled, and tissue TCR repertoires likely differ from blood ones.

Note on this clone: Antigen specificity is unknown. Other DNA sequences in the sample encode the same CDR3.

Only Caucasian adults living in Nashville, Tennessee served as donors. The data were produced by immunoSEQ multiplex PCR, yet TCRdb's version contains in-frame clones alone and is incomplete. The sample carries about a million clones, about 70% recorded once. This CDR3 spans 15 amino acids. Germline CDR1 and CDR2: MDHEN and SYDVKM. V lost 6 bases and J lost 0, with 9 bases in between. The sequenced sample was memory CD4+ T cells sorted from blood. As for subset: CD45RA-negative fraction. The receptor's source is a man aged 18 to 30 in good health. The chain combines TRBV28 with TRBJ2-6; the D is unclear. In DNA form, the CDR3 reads TGTGCCAGCAGCTTGGGTAGCTCTGGGGCCAACGTCCTGACTTTC. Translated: CASSLGSSGANVLTF.